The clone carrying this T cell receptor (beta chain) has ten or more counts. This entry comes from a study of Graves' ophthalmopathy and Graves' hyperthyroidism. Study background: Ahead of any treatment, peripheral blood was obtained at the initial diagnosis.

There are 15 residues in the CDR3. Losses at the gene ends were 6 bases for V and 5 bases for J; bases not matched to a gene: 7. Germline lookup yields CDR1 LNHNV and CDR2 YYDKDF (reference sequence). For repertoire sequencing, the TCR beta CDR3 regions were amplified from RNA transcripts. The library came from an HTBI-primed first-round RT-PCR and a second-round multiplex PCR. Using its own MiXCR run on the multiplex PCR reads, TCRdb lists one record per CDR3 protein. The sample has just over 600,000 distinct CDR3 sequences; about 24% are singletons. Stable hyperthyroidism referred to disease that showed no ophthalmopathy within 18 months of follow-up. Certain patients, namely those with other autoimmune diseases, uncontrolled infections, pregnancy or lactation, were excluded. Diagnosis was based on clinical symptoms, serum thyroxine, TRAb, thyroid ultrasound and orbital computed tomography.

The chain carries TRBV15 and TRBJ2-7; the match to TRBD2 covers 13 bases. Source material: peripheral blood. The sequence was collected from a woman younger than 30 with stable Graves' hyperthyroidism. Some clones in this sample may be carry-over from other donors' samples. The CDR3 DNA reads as TGTGCCACCAGTACTAGCGGGAGGGTACGGAACGAGCAGTACTTC. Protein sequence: CATSTSGRVRNEQYF.